This T cell receptor (beta chain) was recorded in a study of blood T cell repertoires in COVID-19. Sequenced by immunoSEQ multiplex PCR; TCRdb stores in-frame clones only, minus some. This sample has about 220,000 clones, with about 80% found just once. With V trimmed by 6 bases and J by 3 bases, 7 bases remained unmatched. Germline V gives CDR1 WSHSY, CDR2 SAAADI. CDR3 length: 15 residues. Sequencing used peripheral blood. V usage is TRBV10-2 and J usage is TRBJ1-5; 8 nucleotides match TRBD1. This receptor was obtained from a woman in her thirties who had recovered from COVID-19. CDR3 DNA: TGCGCCAGCAGGCAGGGGGCCCAGGTCAATCAGCCCCAGCATTTT. Translating it yields CASRQGAQVNQPQHF.